A selection of T cell receptor beta chains follows, all from one sample in a study of T cell changes during pregnancy in multiple sclerosis. Profiled with immunoSEQ multiplex PCR; TCRdb holds only in-frame clones, not every one. Of 69,000 or so clones in the sample, approximately 90% were seen once. The sequences come from peripheral blood, collected in the third trimester of pregnancy. These receptors came from a female donor with multiple sclerosis, enrolled in a pregnancy study. Both conserved end residues are part of each CDR3. The D gene is left open where the match is weak. Rows give clone size only sometimes, using once, few, many, or a class for an expanded clone.

size: NA
V: TRBV18
J: TRBJ1-5
length: 14
D: TRBD1
CDR3: CASSEQGSNQPQHF
DNA: TGTGCCAGCTCGGAACAGGGGAGCAATCAGCCCCAGCATTTT

size: once
V: TRBV12-5
J: TRBJ2-3
length: 15
D: NA
CDR3: CASNTAGPPTDTQYF
DNA: TGTGCTAGCAATACCGCGGGACCCCCCACAGATACGCAGTATTTT

size: once
V: TRBV18
J: TRBJ2-2
length: 18
D: TRBD2
CDR3: CASSRELAGVSNTGELFF
DNA: TGTGCCAGCTCCCGGGAACTAGCGGGGGTCTCGAACACCGGGGAGCTGTTTTTT

size: NA
V: TRBV5-4
J: TRBJ2-3
length: 15
D: NA
CDR3: CASSLAGGSTDTQYF
DNA: TGTGCCAGCAGCTTGGCCGGCGGGAGCACAGATACGCAGTATTTT

size: NA
V: TRBV19
J: TRBJ1-2
length: 15
D: TRBD1
CDR3: CASENRDRGLGGYTF
DNA: TGTGCCAGTGAAAACCGGGACAGGGGGTTGGGTGGCTACACCTTC

size: NA
V: TRBV4-1
J: TRBJ2-3
length: 15
D: NA
CDR3: CASSQTGLRTDTQYF
DNA: TGCGCCAGCAGCCAGACAGGCCTCCGGACAGATACGCAGTATTTT

size: NA
V: TRBV9
J: TRBJ2-1
length: 15
D: NA
CDR3: CASSPFGGHYNEQFF
DNA: TGTGCCAGCAGCCCTTTCGGGGGGCACTACAATGAGCAGTTCTTC

size: NA
V: TRBV6-1
J: TRBJ2-6
length: 14
D: NA
CDR3: CASWRVGGANVLTF
DNA: TGTGCCAGTTGGAGGGTTGGAGGGGCCAACGTCCTGACTTTC

size: NA
V: TRBV5-1
J: TRBJ1-2
length: 16
D: NA
CDR3: CASSWPSGGVNYGYTF
DNA: TGCGCCAGCAGCTGGCCGTCGGGGGGAGTCAACTATGGCTACACCTTC

size: NA
V: TRBV12-5
J: TRBJ2-1
length: 16
D: TRBD2
CDR3: CASGSWGGVNYNEQFF
DNA: TGTGCTAGTGGTTCCTGGGGGGGAGTTAACTACAATGAGCAGTTCTTC

size: NA
V: TRBV5-1
J: TRBJ2-1
length: 14
D: NA
CDR3: CASSLRPGDNEQFF
DNA: TGCGCCAGCAGCTTGAGGCCAGGGGACAATGAGCAGTTCTTC

size: NA
V: TRBV9
J: TRBJ1-2
length: 14
D: TRBD1
CDR3: CASSVPGGARGYTF
DNA: TGTGCCAGCAGCGTGCCAGGGGGCGCGAGGGGCTACACCTTC

size: NA
V: TRBV4-1
J: TRBJ2-7
length: 14
D: TRBD2
CDR3: CASSRTSGPYEQYF
DNA: TGCGCCAGCAGCCGTACTAGCGGTCCCTACGAGCAGTACTTC

size: NA
V: TRBV7-9
J: TRBJ2-7
length: 16
D: TRBD2
CDR3: CASSLGAGGFSYEQYF
DNA: TGTGCCAGCAGCTTAGGGGCGGGGGGCTTTTCCTACGAGCAGTACTTC

size: NA
V: TRBV6-6
J: TRBJ2-7
length: 13
D: TRBD1
CDR3: CASRWDSLYEQYF
DNA: TGTGCCAGCAGGTGGGACAGCTTATACGAGCAGTACTTC

size: NA
V: TRBV5-6
J: TRBJ1-2
length: 12
D: NA
CDR3: CASSPGYYGYTF
DNA: TGTGCCAGCAGCCCAGGGTACTATGGCTACACCTTC

size: NA
V: TRBV2
J: TRBJ1-2
length: 16
D: TRBD1
CDR3: CASSEGLGTAGYGYTF
DNA: TGTGCCAGCAGTGAAGGGTTGGGGACAGCAGGCTATGGCTACACCTTC

size: NA
V: TRBV10-3
J: TRBJ2-1
length: 14
D: TRBD2
CDR3: CAISETSGDNEQFF
DNA: TGTGCCATCAGTGAAACTAGCGGGGACAATGAGCAGTTCTTC

size: once
V: TRBV5-1
J: TRBJ2-5
length: 17
D: TRBD2
CDR3: CASSLAPAGGLVETQYF
DNA: TGCGCCAGCAGCTTGGCCCCAGCGGGGGGGCTGGTAGAGACCCAGTACTTC

size: NA
V: TRBV5-8
J: TRBJ2-5
length: 15
D: TRBD2
CDR3: CASSLPGGPQETQYF
DNA: TGTGCCAGCAGCTTGCCGGGGGGGCCTCAAGAGACCCAGTACTTC